This TCR beta chain was recovered during a study of technical replicates of blood from four donors. CDR1 and CDR2 from the germline V gene are MDHEN and SYDVKM. The CDR3 contains 19 residues. Unmatched junction bases numbered 15, after V lost 5 bases and J lost 7 bases. Assay: immunoSEQ multiplex PCR; the TCRdb copy retains only in-frame clones and omits some. The table lists tens of thousands of clones, 92% of them singletons. The sequencing sample was made of T cells isolated from PBMCs. This clonotype originated in a human donor in good health. This sequence joins TRBV28 and TRBJ2-1, with 15 bases that match TRBD2. CDR3 sequence: CASSPPGLAGGWGTNEQFF. In DNA, the CDR3 is TGTGCCAGCAGTCCCCCGGGACTAGCGGGAGGCTGGGGGACGAATGAGCAGTTCTTC.